These 19 T cell receptor beta chains were sequenced from one sample in a study of OX40 agonist ivuxolimab in advanced cancers. Sequencing used immunoSEQ multiplex PCR; TCRdb keeps in-frame clones, though not all of them. The sample records some 59,000 clones, 75% to 95% being singletons. This material consisted of CD4+ or CD8+ T cells sorted from blood, taken in a trial of the OX40 agonist ivuxolimab. The source of these receptors is an adult with an advanced solid tumor such as melanoma, head and neck, liver or kidney cancer.

V gene TRBV27 combines with J gene TRBJ2-5, with D maybe TRBD2 (5 bases). With 8 bases removed from V and 5 bases from J, the gap between germline ends came to 15 bases. This CDR3 region has 13 residues. Germline V gene lookup returns CDR1 MNHEY and CDR2 SMNVEV (reference sequence). The CDR3 is CASARGTGETQYF. CDR3 nucleotides: TGTGCCAGCGCCCGGGGTACTGGGGAGACCCAGTACTTC.

This chain uses TRBV19 with TRBJ1-2, with D perhaps TRBD1 (5 bases). This CDR3 is built from 12 residues. Trimming removed 5 bases at V and 8 bases at J, with 12 bases between. Germline CDR1 reads LNHDA; CDR2 reads SQIVND (reference sequence). Here the CDR3 DNA reads TGTGCCAGTAGTGTTGGACATAGGGGCTACACCTTC. Encoded protein: CASSVGHRGYTF. The full variable domain, in which reference TRBV19 and TRBJ1-2 provide the parts outside the CDR3, is DGGITQSPKYLFRKEGQNVTLSCEQNLNHDAMYWYRQDPGQGLRLIYYSQIVNDFQKGDIAEGYSVSREKKESFPLTVTSAQKNPTAFYLCASSVGHRGYTFGSGTRLTVV.

V gene TRBV25-1 combines with J gene TRBJ2-5; D ambiguous. The germline V gene encodes CDR1 MGHDK and CDR2 SYGVNS. V lost 2 bases and J lost 5, with 0 bases in between. The CDR3 is 10 amino acids. The CDR3 loop reads CASSEETQYF. Written as DNA, the CDR3 is TGTGCCAGCAGTGAAGAGACCCAGTACTTC.

The rearrangement links TRBV10-3 to TRBJ1-1, with 7 positions matching TRBD1. CDR1 and CDR2 (germline): ENHRY, SYGVKD. The CDR3 runs to 13 residues. The V segment lost 6 bases and the J segment 3 bases; nucleotides outside the gene matches: 4. CDR3 bases: TGTGCCATCAGCGACAGGGATTACACTGAAGCTTTCTTT. This encodes CAISDRDYTEAFF.

This rearrangement joins TRBV6-5 to TRBJ2-7; no definite D call. V lost 6 bases and J 4 bases, leaving 19 bases between the germline ends. CDR1 and CDR2 from the germline V gene are MNHEY and SVGAGI. The CDR3 consists of 15 residues. CDR3 sequence: CASRGNQEDTYEQYF. CDR3 in DNA: TGTGCCAGCAGAGGGAACCAAGAAGATACATACGAGCAGTACTTC.

The chain recombines TRBV5-1 with TRBJ2-1, with 8 bases matching TRBD2. The CDR3 spans 16 residues. Germline CDR1 reads SGHRS; CDR2 reads YFSETQ. V gave up 2 bases and J gave up 0 bases; unmatched junction bases: 4. The CDR3 sequence: CASSLEAGVSYNEQFF. The CDR3 DNA reads as TGCGCCAGCAGCTTAGAAGCGGGAGTCTCCTACAATGAGCAGTTCTTC.

This clone was seen a few times. The chain combines TRBV6-1 with TRBJ2-2; D is uncertain. Germline CDR1 reads MNHNS; CDR2 reads SASEGT. V was trimmed by 2 bases and J by 0 bases, leaving 10 bases between them. The CDR3 has 16 residues. As DNA, the CDR3 is TGTGCCAGCAGTGAATGGGCAGCCGCGAACACCGGGGAGCTGTTTTTT. Amino acid sequence: CASSEWAAANTGELFF.

The chain is built from TRBV10-3 and TRBJ2-7; D unresolved. Germline V gene data show CDR1 as ENHRY and CDR2 as SYGVKD. The CDR3 loop spans 13 amino acids. Trimming took off 3 bases at V and 0 bases at J, with 6 bases between the two ends. As DNA, the CDR3 is TGTGCCATCAGTGATAGGGACTCCTACGAGCAGTACTTC. Encoded protein: CAISDRDSYEQYF.

This clone was seen a few times. The rearrangement joins TRBV12-2 to TRBJ2-1; TRBD1 is taken as the D call from the table, unchecked against the DNA. TRBV12-2 is a listed pseudogene. The CDR3 sequence is 16 residues long. CDR3 bases: TGTGCAAGTCGCTTAGCGGACAGTTGGGTGGAATGCGGGCAGTTCTTC. Residues: CASRLADSWVECGQFF.

The chain employs TRBV28 and TRBJ2-6, with D perhaps being TRBD1 or TRBD2 (5 bases each). CDR1 and CDR2 (germline): MDHEN, SYDVKM. Trimming left V 4 bases short and J 2 bases short, with 21 bases between. The CDR3 is 19 amino acids. This chain's CDR3 is CASSSPDSTGAPGANVLTF. In DNA form, the CDR3 reads TGTGCCAGCAGTTCTCCAGACTCAACCGGGGCGCCTGGGGCCAACGTCCTGACTTTC.

The V gene is TRBV10-3, the J gene TRBJ1-2, with D hard to call. Germline V lookup: CDR1 ENHRY, CDR2 SYGVKD. V was clipped by 4 bases and J by 3 bases, with 21 bases between them. The CDR3 extends over 17 amino acids. The CDR3, as DNA: TGTGCCATCAGTGCCGATAAAGGGTGGGGTTACGACTATGGCTACACCTTC. As protein: CAISADKGWGYDYGYTF.

The genes are TRBV7-9 and TRBJ2-2, with 8 positions matching TRBD2. CDR1 and CDR2 from the germline V gene are SEHNR and FQNEAQ (reference sequence). This CDR3 is built from 15 residues. The V gene end was trimmed by 4 bases and the J gene end by 0 bases; junction bases not matched to a gene: 1. CDR3 sequence (DNA): TGTGCCAGCAGCTCCGGGGGGGCGAACACCGGGGAGCTGTTTTTT. This encodes CASSSGGANTGELFF.

The V and J genes are TRBV10-3 and TRBJ2-1; D is perhaps TRBD1 (6 bases). Looked up from germline, CDR1 is ENHRY and CDR2 is SYGVKD. Deletions cut 5 bases from V and 10 bases from J, with 12 bases between. CDR3 length equals 12 residues. The DNA for the CDR3 is TGTGCCATCAGTTCAAGGACAGAAGAGCAGTTCTTC. As protein: CAISSRTEEQFF.

The chain carries TRBV4-1 and TRBJ2-5; 8 nucleotides align to TRBD2. The CDR3 totals 15 residues. The junction had 6 bases not matched to a gene; V was cut back by 4 bases and J by 2 bases. From germline, CDR1 is MGHRA and CDR2 YSYEKL. The CDR3 loop is CASSLYGGEQETQYF. Written as DNA, the CDR3 is TGCGCCAGCAGCCTCTACGGGGGGGAACAAGAGACCCAGTACTTC.

The chain carries TRBV9 and TRBJ2-5, with 14 bases aligning to TRBD2. The CDR3 length is 16 residues. Trimming at V came to 0 bases and at J to 4 bases, leaving 2 bases not matched to a gene. Germline CDR1 SGDLS, CDR2 YYNGEE. CDR3 in amino acids: CASSVEGLAGGETQYF. DNA of the CDR3: TGTGCCAGCAGCGTAGAAGGACTAGCGGGAGGAGAGACCCAGTACTTC.

The chain carries TRBV19 and TRBJ2-7, with 13 bases lining up with TRBD2. CDR3 size: 17 residues. V gave up 4 bases and J gave up 5 bases; unmatched junction bases: 11. Germline CDR1 and CDR2: LNHDA and SQIVND (reference sequence). The CDR3 loop is CASSSGLAGDLLDEQYF. Written as DNA, the CDR3 is TGTGCCAGTAGTAGCGGACTAGCGGGAGATCTCCTTGACGAGCAGTACTTC.

The CDR3 spells CASSINGQGELAGLSGELFF. CDR3 DNA: TGTGCCAGCAGTATAAACGGACAGGGGGAGCTAGCGGGACTTTCCGGGGAGCTGTTTTTT. The J gene is TRBJ2-2, the V gene TRBV9, with a tentative D call TRBD1 (10 bases). Germline CDR1 and CDR2: SGDLS and YYNGEE. The CDR3 has 20 residues. V was trimmed by 5 bases and J by 6 bases, leaving 32 bases between them.

The CDR3 spells CASSHQGTGEQYF. The CDR3 nucleotides are TGTGCCAGTAGTCATCAGGGTACCGGCGAGCAGTACTTC. The rearrangement joins TRBV19 to TRBJ2-7; D is perhaps TRBD1 (5 bases). Germline V gene sequence: CDR1 LNHDA, CDR2 SQIVND (reference sequence). V lost 5 bases and J lost 6, with 14 bases in between. The CDR3 contains 13 residues.

This sequence joins TRBV7-9 and TRBJ1-1, with 7 bases that match TRBD1. CDR1 SEHNR and CDR2 FQNEAQ come from the germline V gene (reference sequence). The CDR3 loop spans 11 amino acids. V lost 5 bases and J lost 8; bases outside the gene matches: 2. This chain's CDR3 is CASSAQGEAFF. DNA of the CDR3: TGTGCCAGCAGCGCACAGGGGGAAGCTTTCTTT.